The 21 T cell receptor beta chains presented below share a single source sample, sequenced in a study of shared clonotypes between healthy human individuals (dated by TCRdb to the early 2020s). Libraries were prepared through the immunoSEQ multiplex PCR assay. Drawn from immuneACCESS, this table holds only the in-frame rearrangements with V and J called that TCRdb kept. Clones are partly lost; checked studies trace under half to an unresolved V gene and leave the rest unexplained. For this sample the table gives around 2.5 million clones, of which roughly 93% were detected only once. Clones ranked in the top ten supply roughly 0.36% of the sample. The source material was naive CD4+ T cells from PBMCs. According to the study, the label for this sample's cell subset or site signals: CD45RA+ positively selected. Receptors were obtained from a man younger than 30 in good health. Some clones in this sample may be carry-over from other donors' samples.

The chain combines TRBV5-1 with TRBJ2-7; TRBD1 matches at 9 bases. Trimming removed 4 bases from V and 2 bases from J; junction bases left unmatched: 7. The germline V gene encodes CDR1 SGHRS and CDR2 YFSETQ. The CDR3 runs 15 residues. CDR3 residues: CASSPGQGRAYEQYF. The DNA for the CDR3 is TGCGCCAGCAGCCCCGGACAGGGGAGGGCCTACGAGCAGTACTTC.

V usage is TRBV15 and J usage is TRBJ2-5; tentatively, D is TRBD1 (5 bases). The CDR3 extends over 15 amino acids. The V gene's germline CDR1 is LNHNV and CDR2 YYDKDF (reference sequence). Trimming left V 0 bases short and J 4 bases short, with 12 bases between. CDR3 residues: CATSRDRVLAETQYF. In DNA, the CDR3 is TGTGCCACCAGCAGAGACAGGGTACTTGCAGAGACCCAGTACTTC.

CDR3 region: CASSPYFGQGGYGYTF. CDR3 DNA: TGCGCCAGCAGCCCTTATTTTGGACAGGGGGGCTATGGCTACACCTTC. This chain uses TRBV5-1 with TRBJ1-2; 10 bases are shared with TRBD1. V lost 4 bases and J lost 4; bases outside the gene matches: 10. The CDR3 has 16 amino acids. Germline lookup yields CDR1 SGHRS and CDR2 YFSETQ.

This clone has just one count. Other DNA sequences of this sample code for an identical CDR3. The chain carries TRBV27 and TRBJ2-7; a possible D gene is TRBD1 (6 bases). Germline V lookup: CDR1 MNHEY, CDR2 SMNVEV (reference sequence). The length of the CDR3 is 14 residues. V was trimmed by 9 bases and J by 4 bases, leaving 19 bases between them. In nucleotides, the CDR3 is TGTGCCAGTAGGAGACTGGACAGTTATTACGAGCAGTACTTC. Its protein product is CASRRLDSYYEQYF.

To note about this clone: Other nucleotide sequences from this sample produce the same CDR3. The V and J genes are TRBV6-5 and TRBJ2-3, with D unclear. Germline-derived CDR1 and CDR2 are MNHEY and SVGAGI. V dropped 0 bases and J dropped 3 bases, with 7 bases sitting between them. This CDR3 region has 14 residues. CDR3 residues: CASSYSRSTDTQYF. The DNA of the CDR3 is TGTGCCAGCAGTTACTCGCGTTCTACAGATACGCAGTATTTT.

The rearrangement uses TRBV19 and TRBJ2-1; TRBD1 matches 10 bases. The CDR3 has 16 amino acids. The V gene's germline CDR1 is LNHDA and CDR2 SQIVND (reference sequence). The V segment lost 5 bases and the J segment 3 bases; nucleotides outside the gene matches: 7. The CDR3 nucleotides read TGTGCCAGTAGTGTTAACCGGGACAGGGGCTACAATGAGCAGTTCTTC. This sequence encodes CASSVNRDRGYNEQFF.

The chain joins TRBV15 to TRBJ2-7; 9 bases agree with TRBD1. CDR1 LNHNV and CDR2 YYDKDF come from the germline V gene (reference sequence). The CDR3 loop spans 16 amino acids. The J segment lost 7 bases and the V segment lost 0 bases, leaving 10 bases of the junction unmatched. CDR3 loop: CATSREGGTGGAEQYF. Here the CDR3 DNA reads TGTGCCACCAGCAGAGAGGGGGGAACAGGGGGCGCGGAGCAGTACTTC.

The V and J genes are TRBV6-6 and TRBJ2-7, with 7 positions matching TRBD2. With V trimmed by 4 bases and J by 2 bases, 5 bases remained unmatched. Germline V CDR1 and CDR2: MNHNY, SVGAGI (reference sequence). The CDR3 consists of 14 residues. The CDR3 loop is CASSLASGTYEQYF. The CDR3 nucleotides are TGTGCCAGCAGTTTGGCTAGCGGAACCTACGAGCAGTACTTC.

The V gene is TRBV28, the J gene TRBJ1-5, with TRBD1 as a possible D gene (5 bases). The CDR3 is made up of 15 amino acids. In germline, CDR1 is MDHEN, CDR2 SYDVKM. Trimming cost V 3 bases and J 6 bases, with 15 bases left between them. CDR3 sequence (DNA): TGTGCCAGCAGTTTTACCGGGGGTGGATTTCAGCCCCAGCATTTT. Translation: CASSFTGGGFQPQHF.

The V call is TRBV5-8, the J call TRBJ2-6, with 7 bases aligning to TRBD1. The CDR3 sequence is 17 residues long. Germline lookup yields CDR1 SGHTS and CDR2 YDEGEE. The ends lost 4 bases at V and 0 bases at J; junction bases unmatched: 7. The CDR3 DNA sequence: TGTGCCAGCAGCCGGACAGGCCCTAGCTCTGGGGCCAACGTCCTGACTTTC. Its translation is CASSRTGPSSGANVLTF.

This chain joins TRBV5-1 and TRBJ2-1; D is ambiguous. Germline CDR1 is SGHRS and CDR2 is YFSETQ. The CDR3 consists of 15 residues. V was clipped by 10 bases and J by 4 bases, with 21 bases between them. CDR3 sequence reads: CASKPAVVGYNEQFF. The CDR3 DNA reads TGCGCCTCAAAACCGGCGGTTGTTGGTTACAATGAGCAGTTCTTC.

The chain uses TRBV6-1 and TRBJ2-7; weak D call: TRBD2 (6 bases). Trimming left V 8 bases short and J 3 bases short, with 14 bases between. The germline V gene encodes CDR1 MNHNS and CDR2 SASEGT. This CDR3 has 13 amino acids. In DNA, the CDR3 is TGTGCCAGCGGCGACCGGGAGCTCTACGAGCAGTACTTC. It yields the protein CASGDRELYEQYF.

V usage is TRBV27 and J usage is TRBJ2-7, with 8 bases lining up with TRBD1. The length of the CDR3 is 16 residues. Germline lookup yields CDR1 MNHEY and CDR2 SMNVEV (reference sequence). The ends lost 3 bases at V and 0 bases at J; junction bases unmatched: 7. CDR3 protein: CASSFYRDRHSYEQYF. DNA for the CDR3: TGTGCCAGCAGTTTCTACCGGGACAGGCACTCCTACGAGCAGTACTTC.

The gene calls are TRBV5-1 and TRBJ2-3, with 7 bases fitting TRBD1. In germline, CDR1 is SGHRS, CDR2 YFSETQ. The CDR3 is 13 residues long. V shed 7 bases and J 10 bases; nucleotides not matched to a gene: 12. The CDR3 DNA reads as TGCGCCAGCGGACTTACGGCGCAGGGGGCGCAGTATTTT. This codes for CASGLTAQGAQYF.

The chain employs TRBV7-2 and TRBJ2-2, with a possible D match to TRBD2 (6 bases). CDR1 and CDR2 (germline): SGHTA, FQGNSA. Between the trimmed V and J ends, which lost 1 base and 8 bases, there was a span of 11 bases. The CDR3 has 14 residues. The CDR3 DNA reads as TGTGCCAGCAGCTTAGGCGGGACCGTGGGGGAGCTGTTTTTT. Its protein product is CASSLGGTVGELFF.

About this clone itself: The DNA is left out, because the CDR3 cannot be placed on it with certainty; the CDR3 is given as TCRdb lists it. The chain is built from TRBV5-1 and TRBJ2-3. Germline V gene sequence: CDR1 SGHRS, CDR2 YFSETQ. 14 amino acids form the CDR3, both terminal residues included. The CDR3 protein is CASSILGFQDTQYF.

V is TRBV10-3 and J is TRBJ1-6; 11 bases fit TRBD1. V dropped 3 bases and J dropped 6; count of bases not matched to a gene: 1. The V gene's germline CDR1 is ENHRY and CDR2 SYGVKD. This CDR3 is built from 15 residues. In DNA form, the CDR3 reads TGTGCCATCAGTGAAGGACAGGGGGCTAATTCACCCCTCCACTTT. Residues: CAISEGQGANSPLHF.

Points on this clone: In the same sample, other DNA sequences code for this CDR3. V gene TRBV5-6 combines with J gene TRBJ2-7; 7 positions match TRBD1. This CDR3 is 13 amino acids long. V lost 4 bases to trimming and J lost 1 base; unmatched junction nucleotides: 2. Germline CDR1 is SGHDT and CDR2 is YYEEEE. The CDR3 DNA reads TGTGCCAGCAGCCGGGGACAGTCCTACGAGCAGTACTTC. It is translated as CASSRGQSYEQYF. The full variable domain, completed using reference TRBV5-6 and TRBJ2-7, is DAGVTQSPTHLIKTRGQQVTLRCSPKSGHDTVSWYQQALGQGPQFIFQYYEEEERQRGNFPDRFSGHQFPNYSSELNVNALLLGDSALYLCASSRGQSYEQYFGPGTRLTVT.

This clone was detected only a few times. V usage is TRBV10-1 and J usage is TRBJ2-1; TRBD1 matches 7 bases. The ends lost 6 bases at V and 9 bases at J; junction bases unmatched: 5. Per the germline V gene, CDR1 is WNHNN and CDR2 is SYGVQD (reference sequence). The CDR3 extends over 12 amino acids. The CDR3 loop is CASSLRQGEQFF. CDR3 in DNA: TGCGCCAGCAGCCTCAGACAGGGTGAGCAGTTCTTC.

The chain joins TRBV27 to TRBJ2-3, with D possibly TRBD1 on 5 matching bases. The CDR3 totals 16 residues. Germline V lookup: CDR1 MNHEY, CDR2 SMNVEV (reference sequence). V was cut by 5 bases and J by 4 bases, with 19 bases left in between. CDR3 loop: CASSPGHPKVSDTQYF. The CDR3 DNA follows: TGTGCCAGCAGTCCAGGACATCCCAAAGTATCAGATACGCAGTATTTT.

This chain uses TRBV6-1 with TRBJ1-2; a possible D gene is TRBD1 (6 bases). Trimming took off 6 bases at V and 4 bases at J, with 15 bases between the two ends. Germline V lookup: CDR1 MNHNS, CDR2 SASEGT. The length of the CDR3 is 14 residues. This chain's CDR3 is CASSLEGGSYGYTF. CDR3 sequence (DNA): TGTGCCAGCAGCCTAGAGGGGGGGAGCTATGGCTACACCTTC.